Below are 3 T cell receptor beta chains sequenced from a single sample in a study of blood T cell repertoires in COVID-19. Using immunoSEQ multiplex PCR, the repertoire was profiled, and TCRdb retains in-frame clones only, with some absent. The sample comprises roughly 300,000 clones, around 84% of which are singletons, and about 4.6% rests with the top ten. Material for sequencing was PBMCs or T cells enriched from blood (not recorded which). These receptors all stem from a man under 40 who had recovered from COVID-19.

This clone was seen only a few times. The chain recombines TRBV28 with TRBJ1-1; 10 bases line up with TRBD1. The CDR3 sequence is 14 residues long. With 3 bases clipped from V and 6 bases from J, the junction kept 4 bases outside the gene matches. Germline CDR1 and CDR2: MDHEN and SYDVKM. This chain's CDR3 is CASSLIGQGAEAFF. The CDR3 coding sequence is TGTGCCAGCAGTTTGATCGGACAGGGGGCTGAAGCTTTCTTT. The whole variable domain, remainder taken from reference TRBV28 and TRBJ1-1, is DVKVTQSSRYLVKRTGEKVFLECVQDMDHENMFWYRQDPGLGLRLIYFSYDVKMKEKGDIPEGYSVSREKKERFSLILESASTNQTSMYLCASSLIGQGAEAFFGQGTRLTVV.

The V call is TRBV24-1, the J call TRBJ2-3; 10 bases agree with TRBD1. This CDR3 contains 15 residues. CDR1 KGHDR and CDR2 SFDVKD come from the germline V gene. J was trimmed by 5 bases and V by 6 bases; bases with no gene match: 7. CDR3: CATSSSRTGGDTQYF. The CDR3 DNA reads TGTGCCACCAGTTCTTCCAGGACAGGGGGAGATACGCAGTATTTT.

The genes are TRBV28 and TRBJ1-2, with 11 nucleotides matching TRBD1. V lost 6 bases to trimming and J lost 8 bases; unmatched junction nucleotides: 8. This CDR3 spans 14 amino acids. The germline V gene has CDR1 MDHEN and CDR2 SYDVKM. CDR3 sequence (DNA): TGTGCCAGCAGGGCTGGACAGGGGGCTAGGGGCTACACCTTC. This sequence encodes CASRAGQGARGYTF.